These 25 T cell receptor beta chains were sequenced from one sample in a study of blood T cells in healthy people across ages. A second about 7 to 11 cycle PCR used barcoded and J-beta primers. Each CDR3 protein is one row after TCRdb ran MiXCR on the 5' RACE reads. The sample contains roughly 800,000 distinct CDR3 sequences, around 24% of which appear only once. This same sample was also part of a study on T cells of mothers and their children.

Sequencing used blood. The receptors derive from a boy younger than 18 in good health.

V and J are TRBV10-3 and TRBJ2-5; D is possibly TRBD1 (6 bases). CDR1 is ENHRY and CDR2 is SYGVKD in the germline V gene. The CDR3 is 17 residues long. V dropped 2 bases and J dropped 2 bases, with 18 bases sitting between them. CDR3 sequence (DNA): TGTGCCATCAGTGAGAGGGGTTTGGCCAGGGGACAAGAGACCCAGTACTTC. Its translation: CAISERGLARGQETQYF.

The chain links TRBV2 to TRBJ2-5, with D perhaps being TRBD1 or TRBD2 (6 bases each). Germline V gene sequence: CDR1 SNHLY, CDR2 FYNNEI. The CDR3 contains 16 residues. Trimming shortened V by 3 bases and J by 1 base, and 15 bases separated the two germline ends. The CDR3 DNA reads as TGTGCCAGCAGTGACATCCGCCGGGGGCCCCAAGAGACCCAGTACTTC. Encoded protein: CASSDIRRGPQETQYF.

In its sample, this clonotype was seen a few times. V usage is TRBV5-1 and J usage is TRBJ2-5, with 8 nucleotides matching TRBD2. The germline V gene has CDR1 SGHRS and CDR2 YFSETQ. Trimming cost V 5 bases and J 5 bases; bases outside gene matches: 8. This CDR3 spans 14 amino acids. CDR3 coding DNA: TGCGCCAGCAGTAGACGGGGGGGTATCGAGACCCAGTACTTC. It codes for CASSRRGGIETQYF.

The J gene is TRBJ2-4, the V gene TRBV6-6, with D perhaps TRBD1 (6 bases). Germline loops: CDR1 MNHNY, CDR2 SVGAGI (reference sequence). The germline V and J ends were trimmed by 8 bases and 0 bases, with 14 bases remaining between them. The CDR3 runs 15 residues. Here the CDR3 DNA reads TGTGCCAGCGTCGCGGACAGAGTAGCCAAAAACATTCAGTACTTC. This translates into CASVADRVAKNIQYF.

This clonotype was seen a handful of times. The DNA of the CDR3 is TGTGCCAGCAGCTTCAAGTGGTTAGGTTTCCAAGAGACCCAGTACTTC. Protein: CASSFKWLGFQETQYF. This chain joins TRBV14 and TRBJ2-5; unclear D gene. The CDR3 contains 16 residues. The V end was cut by 5 bases, the J end by 1 base, with 17 bases between. Germline CDR1 and CDR2: SGHDN and FVKESK.

This chain connects TRBV12-3 or TRBV12-4 to TRBJ2-1, with 9 bases aligning to TRBD1. The CDR3 length is 15 residues. J lost 4 bases, V lost 5 bases, and 6 bases had no gene match. CDR3: CASSGGQGAYNEQFF. The CDR3 nucleotides read TGTGCCAGCAGTGGGGGACAGGGTGCTTACAATGAGCAGTTCTTC.

This clonotype has just a few counts. The genes are TRBV5-4 and TRBJ2-5; TRBD1 might be the D (5 bases). The CDR3 has 13 amino acids. Trimming took 2 bases from V and 4 from J, leaving 9 bases between them. Germline V gene lookup returns CDR1 SGHNT and CDR2 YYREEE (reference sequence). In DNA, the CDR3 is TGTGCCAGCAGCTTTGGCAGGGTAGAGACCCAGTACTTC. This sequence encodes CASSFGRVETQYF.

The chain combines TRBV6-5 with TRBJ2-2; D may be TRBD2 (6 bases). The CDR3 loop spans 13 amino acids. Germline V lookup: CDR1 MNHEY, CDR2 SVGAGI. Trimming removed 6 bases from V and 12 bases from J, with 17 bases in between. The DNA for the CDR3 is TGTGCCAGCAGATCACTGCCGGGACTCCAGCTGTTTTTT. Protein: CASRSLPGLQLFF.

The chain joins TRBV20-1 to TRBJ2-1; TRBD1 is a possible D gene (6 bases). The CDR3 has 14 amino acids. V lost 6 bases, J lost 0 bases, and 12 bases lay in between. CDR1 and CDR2 from the germline V gene are DFQATT and SNEGSKA (reference sequence). The CDR3 here is CSAMSRGSYNEQFF. Here the CDR3 DNA reads TGCAGTGCAATGTCCAGGGGCTCCTACAATGAGCAGTTCTTC.

A single count supports this clonotype. The chain links TRBV5-1 to TRBJ2-5, with 8 positions matching TRBD2. The end of the DNA fits TRBJ2-1 better, so the J call may be wrong. The germline V gene has CDR1 SGHRS and CDR2 YFSETQ. The CDR3 loop spans 15 amino acids. The CDR3 nucleotides read TGCGCCAGCAGCTGGACCGGGACTAGTGGCGATGAGCAGTTCTTC. Translation gives CASSWTGTSGDEQFF.

As for this clonotype: Mismatch with germline at one junction end may stem from a read error. This chain joins TRBV24-1 and TRBJ1-1; D possibly corresponds to TRBD1 (6 bases). The CDR3 is 14 amino acids. CDR1 and CDR2 (germline): KGHDR, SFDVKD. The CDR3 bases are TGTGCCACCACCAGGGGAGGGTCAGACACCGAAGCTTTCTTT. Translating gives CATTRGGSDTEAFF.

This chain links TRBV4-1 with TRBJ2-7; D is perhaps TRBD2 (6 bases). Trimming pared 0 bases from V and 5 bases from J, leaving 8 bases between. This CDR3 contains 13 residues. Germline V gene data show CDR1 as MGHRA and CDR2 as YSYEKL. The CDR3 nucleotides read TGCGCCAGCAGCCAAGACGGGGAGGACGAGCAGTACTTC. Amino acids: CASSQDGEDEQYF.

This clonotype has only a few counts. The rearrangement joins TRBV7-6 to TRBJ1-4; no reliable D call. This CDR3 is built from 15 residues. Between the trimmed V and J ends, which lost 3 bases and 1 base, there was a span of 9 bases. Germline loops: CDR1 SGHVS, CDR2 FNYEAQ. In nucleotides, the CDR3 is TGTGCCAGCAGCTTTGTGGGTGGAACTAATGAAAAACTGTTTTTT. This translates into CASSFVGGTNEKLFF.

The rearrangement links TRBV9 to TRBJ2-5; 11 positions agree with TRBD2. CDR3 size: 16 residues. Germline CDR1 reads SGDLS; CDR2 reads YYNGEE. V was pared by 0 bases and J by 4 bases, with 5 bases of the junction left unmatched. CDR3 nucleotide sequence: TGTGCCAGCAGCGTAGACGGTAGCGGGGGGGCAGAGACCCAGTACTTC. As protein: CASSVDGSGGAETQYF.

The table lists this clonotype with a few counts. This chain connects TRBV5-1 to TRBJ2-5, with a weak D call TRBD2 (5 bases). The V end was cut by 0 bases, the J end by 5 bases, with 11 bases between. Germline assignment: CDR1 SGHRS and CDR2 YFSETQ. This CDR3 region has 14 residues. The CDR3 loop reads CASSLGSPGETQYF. In DNA form, the CDR3 reads TGCGCCAGCAGCTTGGGATCCCCGGGGGAGACCCAGTACTTC.

This clonotype has only a few counts. V and J are TRBV29-1 and TRBJ2-5; maybe TRBD1 (6 bases). The V gene's germline CDR1 is SQVTM and CDR2 ANQGSEA. V shed 4 bases and J shed 5 bases, with 20 bases lying between them. The CDR3 has 15 amino acids. CDR3 in DNA: TGCAGCGTTGTAGCAGCAGGGGACATCTGGGAGACCCAGTACTTC. Its translation: CSVVAAGDIWETQYF.

This clonotype was seen a handful of times. The chain joins TRBV4-1 to TRBJ2-1, with D maybe TRBD2 (6 bases). CDR3 length equals 14 residues. Germline CDR1 and CDR2: MGHRA and YSYEKL. V dropped 5 bases and J dropped 0 bases, with 8 bases sitting between them. The CDR3, as DNA: TGCGCCAGCAGCTGGGAGGACTCCTACAATGAGCAGTTCTTC. Translated, it gives CASSWEDSYNEQFF.

The chain combines TRBV5-1 with TRBJ2-3; the match to TRBD2 covers 13 bases. Germline V gene lookup returns CDR1 SGHRS and CDR2 YFSETQ. The CDR3 covers 16 residues. J lost 3 bases, V lost 4 bases, and 5 bases had no gene match. The CDR3 nucleotides are TGCGCCAGCAGCCCAGGACTAGCGGGAGAGACAGATACGCAGTATTTT. Protein sequence: CASSPGLAGETDTQYF.

There are a few counts of this clonotype. This sequence joins TRBV19 and TRBJ1-2; the match to TRBD1 covers 7 bases. Unmatched junction bases numbered 3, after V lost 4 bases and J lost 4 bases. CDR3 length: 13 amino acids. The germline V gene has CDR1 LNHDA and CDR2 SQIVND (reference sequence). CDR3 in amino acids: CASSNRGAYGYTF. In nucleotides, the CDR3 is TGTGCCAGTAGTAACAGGGGAGCCTATGGCTACACCTTC.

Concerning this clonotype: A read error may account for a junction end that differs from germline. The chain joins TRBV9 to TRBJ2-6, with D possibly being TRBD1 or TRBD2 (5 bases each). The CDR3 length is 14 residues. Germline assignment: CDR1 SGDLS and CDR2 YYNGEE. CDR3 protein: CASSDPSGANDLTF. CDR3 coding DNA: TGTGCCAGCAGCGATCCCTCCGGGGCCAACGACCTGACTTTC.

The count of this clonotype is one. The DNA for the CDR3 is TGTGCCAGCAGTTTCTGGGGGGCGGCTGAAGCTTTCTTT. Translation: CASSFWGAAEAFF. V gene TRBV27 combines with J gene TRBJ1-1, with D possibly matching TRBD1 (6 bases). The germline V and J ends were trimmed by 3 bases and 6 bases, with 11 bases remaining between them. The CDR3 extends over 13 amino acids. Germline V lookup: CDR1 MNHEY, CDR2 SMNVEV (reference sequence).

The chain carries TRBV12-3 or TRBV12-4 and TRBJ1-2; D unclear. The ends were cut back, 7 bases at V and 0 bases at J, with 12 bases in the middle. CDR3 length: 14 amino acids. In DNA, the CDR3 is TGTGCCAGCATCCCTGCCGGAGCTAACTATGGCTACACCTTC. Protein: CASIPAGANYGYTF.

This clonotype appeared a few times. The chain carries TRBV10-3 and TRBJ1-6; no clear D. This CDR3 comprises 13 residues. Trimming pared 0 bases from V and 9 bases from J, leaving 6 bases between. Germline loops: CDR1 ENHRY, CDR2 SYGVKD. Here the CDR3 DNA reads TGTGCCATCAGTGAGTCCGAGGGTTCACCCCTCCACTTT. Translated, it gives CAISESEGSPLHF.

The sample holds a few counts of this clonotype. The chain is built from TRBV29-1 and TRBJ2-5; D possibly corresponds to TRBD1 (6 bases). CDR3 length: 15 residues. Germline V CDR1 and CDR2: SQVTM, ANQGSEA. Between the trimmed V and J ends, which lost 4 bases and 5 bases, there was a span of 20 bases. The CDR3 loop reads CSVGDRQGRWETQYF. CDR3 in DNA: TGCAGCGTTGGGGACCGCCAGGGGCGCTGGGAGACCCAGTACTTC.

A word on this clonotype: A read error may produce the germline difference seen at one junction end. V usage is TRBV5-1 and J usage is TRBJ2-5, with 11 nucleotides matching TRBD2. Germline V gives CDR1 SGHRS, CDR2 YFSETQ. This CDR3 comprises 16 residues. The CDR3 here is CASSPGLAANQETQYF. The CDR3 DNA follows: TGCGCTAGCAGCCCGGGACTAGCGGCTAATCAAGAGACCCAGTACTTC.